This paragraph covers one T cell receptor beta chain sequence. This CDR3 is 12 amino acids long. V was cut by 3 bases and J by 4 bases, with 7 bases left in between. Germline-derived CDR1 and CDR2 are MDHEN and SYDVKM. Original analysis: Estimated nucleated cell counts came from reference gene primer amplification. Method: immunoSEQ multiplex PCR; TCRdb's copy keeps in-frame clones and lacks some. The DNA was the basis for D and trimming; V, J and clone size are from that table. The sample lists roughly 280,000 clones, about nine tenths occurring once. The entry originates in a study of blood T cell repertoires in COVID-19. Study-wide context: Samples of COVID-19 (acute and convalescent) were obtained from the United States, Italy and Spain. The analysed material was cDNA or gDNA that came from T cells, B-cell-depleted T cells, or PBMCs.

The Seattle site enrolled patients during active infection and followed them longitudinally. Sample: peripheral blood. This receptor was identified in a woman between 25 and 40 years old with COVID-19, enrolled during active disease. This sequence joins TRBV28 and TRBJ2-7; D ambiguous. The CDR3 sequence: CASSFAGYEQYF. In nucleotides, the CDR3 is TGTGCCAGCAGTTTTGCCGGTTACGAGCAGTACTTC.